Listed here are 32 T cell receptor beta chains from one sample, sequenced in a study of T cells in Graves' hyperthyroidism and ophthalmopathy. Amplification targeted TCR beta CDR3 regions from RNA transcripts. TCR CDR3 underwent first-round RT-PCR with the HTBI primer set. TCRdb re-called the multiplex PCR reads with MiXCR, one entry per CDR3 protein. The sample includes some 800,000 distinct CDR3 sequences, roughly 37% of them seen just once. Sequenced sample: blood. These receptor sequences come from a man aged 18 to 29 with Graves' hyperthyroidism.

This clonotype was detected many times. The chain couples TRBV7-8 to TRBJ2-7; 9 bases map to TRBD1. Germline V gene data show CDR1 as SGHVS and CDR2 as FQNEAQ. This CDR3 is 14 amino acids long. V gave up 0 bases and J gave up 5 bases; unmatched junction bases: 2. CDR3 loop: CASSLAGTGNEQYF. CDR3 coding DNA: TGTGCCAGCAGCTTAGCCGGGACAGGGAACGAGCAGTACTTC.

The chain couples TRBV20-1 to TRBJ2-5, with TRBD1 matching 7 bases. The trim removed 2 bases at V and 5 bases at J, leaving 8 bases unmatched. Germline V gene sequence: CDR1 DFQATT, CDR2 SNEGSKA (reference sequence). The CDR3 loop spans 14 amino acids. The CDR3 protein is CSARPYRGSETQYF. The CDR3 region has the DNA TGCAGTGCTAGACCATACAGGGGATCGGAGACCCAGTACTTC.

The CDR3 coding sequence is TGTGCCAGCAGCCCTAAGCGGGGGGCCTCACAAGAGACCCAGTACTTC. It encodes CASSPKRGASQETQYF. The genes are TRBV7-9 and TRBJ2-5; 9 bases fit TRBD2. J was trimmed by 2 bases and V by 5 bases; bases with no gene match: 9. CDR1 and CDR2 from the germline V gene are SEHNR and FQNEAQ (reference sequence). The CDR3 has 16 amino acids. The complete variable domain, with remaining parts taken from reference TRBV7-9 and TRBJ2-5, reads DTGVSQNPRHKITKRGQNVTFRCDPISEHNRLYWYRQTLGQGPEFLTYFQNEAQLEKSRLLSDRFSAERPKGSFSTLEIQRTEQGDSAMYLCASSPKRGASQETQYFGPGTRLLVL.

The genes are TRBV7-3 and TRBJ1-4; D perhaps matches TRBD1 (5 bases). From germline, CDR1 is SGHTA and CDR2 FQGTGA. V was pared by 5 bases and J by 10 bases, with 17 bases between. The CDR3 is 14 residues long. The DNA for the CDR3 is TGTGCCAGCAGCCAAGGGGCGGGTTATGGAAAACTGTTTTTT. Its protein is CASSQGAGYGKLFF.

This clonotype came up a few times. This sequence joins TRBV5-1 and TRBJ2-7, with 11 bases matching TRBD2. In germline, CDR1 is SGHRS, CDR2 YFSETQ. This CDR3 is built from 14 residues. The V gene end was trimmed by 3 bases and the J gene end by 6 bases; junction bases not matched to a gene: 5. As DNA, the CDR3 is TGCGCCAGCAGCTGGGGGACTAGCGGTACCGAGCAGTACTTC. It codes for CASSWGTSGTEQYF.

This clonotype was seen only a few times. For the CDR3, the DNA is TGCGCCAGCAGCCCCCCGGACAGGACAGCTTATAATGAAAAACTGTTTTTT. Its protein is CASSPPDRTAYNEKLFF. The chain employs TRBV4-1 and TRBJ1-4; 7 positions agree with TRBD1. This CDR3 has 17 amino acids. Germline V gene sequence: CDR1 MGHRA, CDR2 YSYEKL. Trimming cost V 4 bases and J 4 bases; bases outside gene matches: 12.

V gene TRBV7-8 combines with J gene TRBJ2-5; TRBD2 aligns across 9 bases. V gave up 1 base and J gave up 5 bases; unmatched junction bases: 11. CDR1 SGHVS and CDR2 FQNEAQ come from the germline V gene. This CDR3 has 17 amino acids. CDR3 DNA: TGTGCCAGCAGCTTAGGGCTAGCGGGGCCAGCCGGGGAGACCCAGTACTTC. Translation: CASSLGLAGPAGETQYF.

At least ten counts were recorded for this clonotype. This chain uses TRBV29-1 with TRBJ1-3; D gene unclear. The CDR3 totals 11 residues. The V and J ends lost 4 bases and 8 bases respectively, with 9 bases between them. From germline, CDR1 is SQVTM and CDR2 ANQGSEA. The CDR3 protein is CSVGNRDTIYF. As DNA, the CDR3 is TGCAGCGTTGGGAATAGAGACACCATATATTTT.

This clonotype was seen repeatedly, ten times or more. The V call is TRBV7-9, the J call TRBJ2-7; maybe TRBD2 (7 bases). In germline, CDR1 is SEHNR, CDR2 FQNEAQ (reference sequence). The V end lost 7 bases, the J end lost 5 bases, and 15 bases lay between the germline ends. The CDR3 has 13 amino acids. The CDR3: CASTQRGGDEQYF. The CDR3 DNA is TGTGCCAGCACCCAGCGAGGGGGGGACGAGCAGTACTTC.

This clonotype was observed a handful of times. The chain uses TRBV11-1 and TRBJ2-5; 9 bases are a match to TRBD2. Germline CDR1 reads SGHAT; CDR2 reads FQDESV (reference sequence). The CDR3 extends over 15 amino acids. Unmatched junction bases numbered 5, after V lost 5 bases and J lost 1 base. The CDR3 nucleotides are TGTGCCAGCAGCCGCGGGGGGGTTCGCCAAGAGACCCAGTACTTC. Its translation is CASSRGGVRQETQYF.

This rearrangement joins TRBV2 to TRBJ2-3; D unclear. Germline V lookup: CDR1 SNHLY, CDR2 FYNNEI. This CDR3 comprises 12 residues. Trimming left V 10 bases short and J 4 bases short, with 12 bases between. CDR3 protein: CATLKQADTQYF. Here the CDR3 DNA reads TGTGCCACCCTCAAGCAGGCAGATACGCAGTATTTT.

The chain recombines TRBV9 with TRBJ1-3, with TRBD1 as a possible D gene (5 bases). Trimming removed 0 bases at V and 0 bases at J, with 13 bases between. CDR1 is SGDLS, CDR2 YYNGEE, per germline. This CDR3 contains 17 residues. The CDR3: CASSVEWGFSSGNTIYF. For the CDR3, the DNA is TGTGCCAGCAGCGTAGAGTGGGGGTTCAGCTCTGGAAACACCATATATTTT.

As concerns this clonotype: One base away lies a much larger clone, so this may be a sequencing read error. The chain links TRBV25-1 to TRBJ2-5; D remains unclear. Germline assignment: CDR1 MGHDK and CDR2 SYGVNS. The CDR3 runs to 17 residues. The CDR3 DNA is TGTGCCAGCAGTGACCCCACGGAAATTGCAAGTTTGGAGACCCGGTACTTC. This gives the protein CASSDPTEIASLETRYF.

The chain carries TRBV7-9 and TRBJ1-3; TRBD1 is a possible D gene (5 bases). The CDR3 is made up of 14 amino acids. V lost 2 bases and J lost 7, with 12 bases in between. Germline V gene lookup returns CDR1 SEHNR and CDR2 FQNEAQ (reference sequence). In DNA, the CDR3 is TGTGCCAGCAGCTTATCAGCAGGGACTAACACCATATATTTT. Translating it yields CASSLSAGTNTIYF. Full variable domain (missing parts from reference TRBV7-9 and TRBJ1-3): DTGVSQNPRHKITKRGQNVTFRCDPISEHNRLYWYRQTLGQGPEFLTYFQNEAQLEKSRLLSDRFSAERPKGSFSTLEIQRTEQGDSAMYLCASSLSAGTNTIYFGEGSWLTVV.

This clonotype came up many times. CDR3 coding DNA: TGCGCCAGCAGCCCCCCGGGACAGTCTAACTATGGCTACACCTTC. It codes for CASSPPGQSNYGYTF. The chain combines TRBV4-1 with TRBJ1-2, with 7 bases that match TRBD1. V shed 4 bases and J 0 bases; nucleotides not matched to a gene: 5. The germline V gene encodes CDR1 MGHRA and CDR2 YSYEKL. The length of the CDR3 is 15 residues.

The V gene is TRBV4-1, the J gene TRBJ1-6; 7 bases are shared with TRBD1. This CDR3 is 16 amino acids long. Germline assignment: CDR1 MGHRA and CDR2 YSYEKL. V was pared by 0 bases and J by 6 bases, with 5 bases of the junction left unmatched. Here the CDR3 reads CASSQDGQGVNSPLHF. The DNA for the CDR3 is TGCGCCAGCAGCCAAGACGGCCAGGGGGTTAATTCACCCCTCCACTTT.

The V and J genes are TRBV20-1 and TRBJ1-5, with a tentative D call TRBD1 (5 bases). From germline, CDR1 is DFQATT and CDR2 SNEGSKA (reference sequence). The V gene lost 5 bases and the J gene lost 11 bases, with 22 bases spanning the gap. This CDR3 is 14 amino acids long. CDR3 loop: CSAWIGGYQETQHF. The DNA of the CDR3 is TGCAGTGCTTGGATTGGGGGGTACCAAGAGACCCAGCATTTT.

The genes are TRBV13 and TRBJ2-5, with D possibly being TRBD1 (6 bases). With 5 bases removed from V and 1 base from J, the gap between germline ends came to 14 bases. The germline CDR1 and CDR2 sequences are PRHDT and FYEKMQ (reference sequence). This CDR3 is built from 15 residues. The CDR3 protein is CASSEYRDTQETQYF. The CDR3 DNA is TGTGCCAGCAGCGAATACCGGGACACCCAAGAGACCCAGTACTTC.

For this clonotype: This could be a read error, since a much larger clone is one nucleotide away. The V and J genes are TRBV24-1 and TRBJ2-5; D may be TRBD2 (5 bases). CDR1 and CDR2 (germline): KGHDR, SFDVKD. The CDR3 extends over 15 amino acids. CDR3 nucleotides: TGTGCCACCAGTGATTTTAGAGGGCAAGTGGAGACCCAGAACTTC. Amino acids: CATSDFRGQVETQNF.

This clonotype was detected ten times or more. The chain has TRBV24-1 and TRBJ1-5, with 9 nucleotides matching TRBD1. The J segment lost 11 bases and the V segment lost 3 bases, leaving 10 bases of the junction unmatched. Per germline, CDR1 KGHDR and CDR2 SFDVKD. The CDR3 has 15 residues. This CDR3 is CATSDGTGLFGAQHF. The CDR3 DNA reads TGTGCCACCAGTGATGGGACAGGGCTGTTCGGGGCCCAGCATTTT.

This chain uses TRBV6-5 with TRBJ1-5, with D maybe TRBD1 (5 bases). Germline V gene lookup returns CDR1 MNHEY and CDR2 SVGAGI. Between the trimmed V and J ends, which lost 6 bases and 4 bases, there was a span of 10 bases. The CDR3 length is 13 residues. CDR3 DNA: TGTGCCAGCAGACCCGACAGAAATCAGCCCCAGCATTTT. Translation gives CASRPDRNQPQHF.

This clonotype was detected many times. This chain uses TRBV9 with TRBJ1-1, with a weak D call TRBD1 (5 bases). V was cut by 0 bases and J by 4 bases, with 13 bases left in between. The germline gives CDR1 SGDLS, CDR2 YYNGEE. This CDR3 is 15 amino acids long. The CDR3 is CASSVGGEGTTEAFF. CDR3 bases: TGTGCCAGCAGCGTAGGGGGCGAGGGCACCACTGAAGCTTTCTTT. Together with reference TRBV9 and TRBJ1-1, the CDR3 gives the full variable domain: DSGVTQTPKHLITATGQRVTLRCSPRSGDLSVYWYQQSLDQGLQFLIQYYNGEERAKGNILERFSAQQFPDLHSELNLSSLELGDSALYFCASSVGGEGTTEAFFGQGTRLTVV.

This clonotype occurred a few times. The CDR3, as DNA: TGTGCCAGCAGCCCCTCGGCGGGAGGGCCCACGCAGTACTTC. Translation: CASSPSAGGPTQYF. The genes are TRBV7-9 and TRBJ2-7, with 9 bases identical to TRBD2. V lost 5 bases and J lost 9; bases outside the gene matches: 11. This CDR3 has 14 amino acids. Germline V lookup: CDR1 SEHNR, CDR2 FQNEAQ (reference sequence).

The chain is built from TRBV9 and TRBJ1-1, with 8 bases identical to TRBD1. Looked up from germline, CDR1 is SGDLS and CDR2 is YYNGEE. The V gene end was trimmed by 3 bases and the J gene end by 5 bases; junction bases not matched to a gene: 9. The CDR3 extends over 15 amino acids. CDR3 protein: CASSGTRTGKTEAFF. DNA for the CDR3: TGTGCCAGCAGCGGGACTCGGACAGGGAAGACTGAAGCTTTCTTT.

CDR3 DNA sequence: TGTGCCACCAGCGGGACCGCTTTGGAACAAGAGACCCAGTACTTC. This codes for CATSGTALEQETQYF. V gene TRBV15 combines with J gene TRBJ2-5; D is perhaps TRBD1 or TRBD2 (5 bases each). V was trimmed by 5 bases and J by 2 bases, leaving 15 bases between them. The germline CDR1 and CDR2 sequences are LNHNV and YYDKDF (reference sequence). This CDR3 spans 15 amino acids.

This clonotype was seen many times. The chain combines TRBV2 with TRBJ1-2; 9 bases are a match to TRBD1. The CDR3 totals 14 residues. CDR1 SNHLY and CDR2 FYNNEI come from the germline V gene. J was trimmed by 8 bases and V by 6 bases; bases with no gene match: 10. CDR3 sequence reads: CASRPGQGVEGYTF. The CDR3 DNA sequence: TGTGCCAGCAGACCGGGACAGGGAGTGGAGGGCTACACCTTC.

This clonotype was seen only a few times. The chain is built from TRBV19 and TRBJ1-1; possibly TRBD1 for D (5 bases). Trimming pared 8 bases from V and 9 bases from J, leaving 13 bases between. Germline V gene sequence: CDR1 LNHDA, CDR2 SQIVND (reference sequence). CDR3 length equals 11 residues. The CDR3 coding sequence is TGTGCCAGTGAGTCCGGGGGACAAGCTTTCTTT. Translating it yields CASESGGQAFF.

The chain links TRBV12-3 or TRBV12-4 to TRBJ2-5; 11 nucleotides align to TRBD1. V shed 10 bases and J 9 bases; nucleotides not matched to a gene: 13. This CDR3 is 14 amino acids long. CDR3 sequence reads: CAITRAPGQGAQYF. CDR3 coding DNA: TGTGCCATCACCAGGGCGCCGGGACAGGGGGCCCAGTACTTC.

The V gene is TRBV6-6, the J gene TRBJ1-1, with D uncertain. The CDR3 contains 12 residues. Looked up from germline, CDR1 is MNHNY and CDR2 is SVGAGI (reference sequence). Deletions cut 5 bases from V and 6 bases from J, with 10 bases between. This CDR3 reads CASSGTNAEAFF. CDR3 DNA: TGTGCCAGCAGTGGTACTAACGCTGAAGCTTTCTTT.

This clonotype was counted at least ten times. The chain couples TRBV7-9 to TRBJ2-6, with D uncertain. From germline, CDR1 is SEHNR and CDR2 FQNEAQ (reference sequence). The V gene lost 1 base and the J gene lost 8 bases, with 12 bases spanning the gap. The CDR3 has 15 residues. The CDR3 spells CASSLEALGSNVLTF. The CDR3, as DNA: TGTGCCAGCAGCTTAGAGGCGCTCGGGTCCAACGTCCTGACTTTC.

As DNA, the CDR3 is TGTGCCAGCAGCCAAGATAGATTTTTCTGGGACAAACTGTTTTTT. Its translation: CASSQDRFFWDKLFF. This chain connects TRBV7-8 to TRBJ1-4; TRBD1 might be the D (5 bases). The CDR3 consists of 15 residues. V dropped 5 bases and J dropped 11 bases, with 21 bases sitting between them. Germline CDR1 is SGHVS and CDR2 is FQNEAQ.

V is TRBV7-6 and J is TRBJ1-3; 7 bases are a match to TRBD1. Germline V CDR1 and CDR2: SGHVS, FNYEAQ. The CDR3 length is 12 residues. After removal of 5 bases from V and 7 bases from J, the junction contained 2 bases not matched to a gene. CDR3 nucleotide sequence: TGTGCCAGCAGCGCGGACAGGAACACCATATATTTT. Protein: CASSADRNTIYF.